The sample holds many counts of the clone carrying this T cell receptor beta chain. Antigen specificity is unknown. The time point: newly diagnosed GD, antithyroid drugs for less than 3 months. Preparation of the TCR library used RNA extracted from PBMCs. After removal of 3 bases from V and 0 bases from J, the junction contained 10 bases not matched to a gene. The CDR3 extends over 18 amino acids. The germline CDR1 and CDR2 sequences are MDHEN and SYDVKM. This sample is part of a study of regulatory T cells in long-lasting Graves disease. About the research overall: Graves' patients diagnosed newly had used antithyroid drugs under 3 months.

Regarding the study as a whole: It was in persistent disease that TRBV28, TRBJ1-2 and TRBJ2-5 were favored.

According to the study, TCR beta libraries were built with iRepertoire HTBI primers and CDR3-region Arm-PCR. TCRdb reprocessed the multiplex PCR reads via MiXCR and lists one record per CDR3 protein. Of some 460,000 distinct CDR3 sequences in the sample, around 15% are singletons; the top ten hold over 9%. These data were also filed under a second study, of T cells in Graves' hyperthyroidism and ophthalmopathy. That paper notes: Thyroid ultrasound, orbital computed tomography, clinical symptoms, and serum thyroxine and TRAb underpinned diagnoses. Blood also held most thyroid clonotypes expanded beyond 0.001.

The TCR originated in a man aged 35 to 55 with Graves disease. Sequencing was performed on peripheral blood mononuclear cells (PBMCs), taken at new diagnosis, from a patient treated with antithyroid drugs. V usage is TRBV28 and J usage is TRBJ2-3; 9 positions agree with TRBD1. The DNA of the CDR3 is TGTGCCAGCAGTTTGTTGGGACAGGGAGGGGGGAGCACAGATACGCAGTATTTT. Amino acid sequence: CASSLLGQGGGSTDTQYF.